These 18 T cell receptor beta chains share one sample of origin, sequenced in a study of cytomegalovirus exposure and HLA in healthy donors. 60 Vbeta and 13 Jbeta primers were used in PCR. Data came from immunoSEQ multiplex PCR; TCRdb stores just in-frame clones and leaves some out. The repertoire holds 55,000 to 65,000 clones, with about 72% as singletons. Sequencing was performed on PBMCs. Receptors were obtained from a woman in her thirties or forties in good health and CMV-seropositive.

There are a few counts of this clone. The chain uses TRBV11-2 and TRBJ1-2; no firm D call. V gave up 1 base and J gave up 7 bases, with 10 bases separating them. The length of the CDR3 is 13 residues. Germline loops: CDR1 SGHAT, CDR2 FQNNGV. In DNA, the CDR3 is TGTGCCAGCAGCTTAGGAGGGAAGAGTGGCTACACCTTC. Protein product: CASSLGGKSGYTF.

This clone was observed once. The gene calls are TRBV5-1 and TRBJ2-1; 8 positions agree with TRBD2. CDR1 is SGHRS, CDR2 YFSETQ, per germline. The CDR3 runs 15 residues. V lost 4 bases, J lost 2 bases, and 5 bases stayed unmatched. CDR3 DNA sequence: TGCGCCAGCAGCCGGGGGGGGGTGGCCTACAATGAGCAGTTCTTC. It encodes CASSRGGVAYNEQFF. Drawing the rest from reference TRBV5-1 and TRBJ2-1, the complete variable domain is KAGVTQTPRYLIKTRGQQVTLSCSPISGHRSVSWYQQTPGQGLQFLFEYFSETQRNKGNFPGRFSGRQFSNSRSEMNVSTLELGDSALYLCASSRGGVAYNEQFFGPGTRLTVL.

V is TRBV10-1 and J is TRBJ2-7; TRBD1 agrees at 10 bases. CDR1 is WNHNN and CDR2 is SYGVQD in the germline V gene (reference sequence). After removal of 6 bases from V and 8 bases from J, the junction contained 10 bases not matched to a gene. The CDR3 sequence is 14 residues long. The CDR3: CASSSLWDRGQQYF. For the CDR3, the DNA is TGCGCCAGCAGCAGTTTATGGGACAGGGGTCAGCAGTACTTC.

This chain joins TRBV29-1 and TRBJ2-7; 7 nucleotides align to TRBD1. Germline-derived CDR1 and CDR2 are SQVTM and ANQGSEA. The CDR3 sequence is 13 residues long. V lost 6 bases, J lost 6 bases, and 11 bases stayed unmatched. The CDR3 nucleotides read TGCAGCGTCAACTCCCGGACAGGCGTCGAGCAGTACTTC. It is translated as CSVNSRTGVEQYF.

This rearrangement joins TRBV7-2 to TRBJ1-2; TRBD1 might be the D (5 bases). The V end was cut by 4 bases, the J end by 3 bases, with 12 bases between. The CDR3 length is 14 residues. The germline CDR1 and CDR2 sequences are SGHTA and FQGNSA. The CDR3 sequence: CASSSLGGYYGYTF. The CDR3 DNA reads TGTGCCAGCAGCTCGCTCGGGGGATACTATGGCTACACCTTC.

The chain links TRBV5-1 to TRBJ2-7; D might be TRBD2 (6 bases). The V and J ends lost 3 bases and 2 bases respectively, with 12 bases between them. Germline assignment: CDR1 SGHRS and CDR2 YFSETQ. The CDR3 consists of 14 residues. This chain's CDR3 is CASSSRDSAYEQYF. CDR3 nucleotides: TGCGCCAGCAGCTCCCGGGACTCTGCCTACGAGCAGTACTTC.

CDR3 in DNA: TGTGCCAGCAGCTTATCCCACAGCAACAATGAGCAGTTCTTC. Translation: CASSLSHSNNEQFF. This chain joins TRBV7-3 and TRBJ2-1; D uncertain. The CDR3 has 14 residues. The germline CDR1 and CDR2 sequences are SGHTA and FQGTGA. Trimming cost V 2 bases and J 5 bases, with 10 bases left between them.

The CDR3 DNA reads as TGTGCCAGCAGTCGACTGTTCAGGGGGCAAGCTAACTATGGCTACACCTTC. Translated, it gives CASSRLFRGQANYGYTF. The chain has TRBV27 and TRBJ1-2; 8 bases align to TRBD1. The CDR3 spans 17 residues. CDR1 is MNHEY and CDR2 is SMNVEV in the germline V gene (reference sequence). Trimming took 5 bases from V and 0 from J; bases not matched to a gene: 11.

This chain connects TRBV5-4 to TRBJ2-5, with 10 nucleotides matching TRBD1. The J call may be in error: the DNA end matches TRBJ2-7 better. In germline, CDR1 is SGHNT, CDR2 YYREEE (reference sequence). The CDR3 has 15 residues. In DNA, the CDR3 is TGTGCCAGCAGCTTAGGGGGACAGGGGCGCTACGAGCAGTACTTC. Its protein is CASSLGGQGRYEQYF.

This sequence joins TRBV7-9 and TRBJ2-3, with a tentative D call TRBD1 (5 bases). Trimming removed 1 base from V and 1 base from J, with 9 bases in between. Per the germline V gene, CDR1 is SEHNR and CDR2 is FQNEAQ (reference sequence). CDR3 length: 15 amino acids. The CDR3 loop reads CASSLGDSGTDTQYF. CDR3 bases: TGTGCCAGCAGCTTAGGCGACAGCGGCACAGATACGCAGTATTTT.

The chain recombines TRBV19 with TRBJ1-5; D may be TRBD1 (6 bases). The CDR3 runs 13 residues. Trimming removed 5 bases from V and 3 bases from J, with 8 bases in between. Germline assignment: CDR1 LNHDA and CDR2 SQIVND (reference sequence). In DNA, the CDR3 is TGTGCCAGTAGTGGACAGCACAATCAGCCCCAGCATTTT. Protein sequence: CASSGQHNQPQHF.

J is TRBJ2-7 and V is TRBV19; D is possibly TRBD2 (5 bases). The CDR3 has 15 residues. Per the germline V gene, CDR1 is LNHDA and CDR2 is SQIVND (reference sequence). Trimming removed 0 bases from V and 3 bases from J, with 12 bases in between. The CDR3 DNA sequence: TGTGCCAGTAGTATAGATCTGTCGGGGAGCTACGAGCAGTACTTC. It yields the protein CASSIDLSGSYEQYF.

The chain uses TRBV27 and TRBJ2-3, with 9 bases that match TRBD1. Germline V gene lookup returns CDR1 MNHEY and CDR2 SMNVEV (reference sequence). The CDR3 runs to 13 residues. The V and J ends lost 11 bases and 4 bases, in that order; junction bases with no gene match: 7. The CDR3 here is CASGQGIADTQYF. The CDR3 DNA is TGTGCCTCCGGACAGGGGATTGCAGATACGCAGTATTTT.

The rearrangement uses TRBV6-1 and TRBJ1-5; no reliable D call. Per the germline V gene, CDR1 is MNHNS and CDR2 is SASEGT. Trimming removed 2 bases from V and 6 bases from J, with 5 bases in between. The CDR3 runs to 12 residues. The CDR3 region has the DNA TGTGCCAGCAGTGAATCTGTTCAGCCCCAGCATTTT. This translates into CASSESVQPQHF.

This clone occurred a few times. The genes are TRBV4-3 and TRBJ2-7; D remains unclear. The CDR3 loop spans 13 amino acids. Trimming left V 1 base short and J 6 bases short, with 10 bases between. Germline CDR1 LGHNA, CDR2 YSLEER. DNA of the CDR3: TGCGCCAGCAGCCAAGTGTCGGTTACCGAGCAGTACTTC. Translating gives CASSQVSVTEQYF.

The V gene is TRBV18, the J gene TRBJ2-3; perhaps TRBD1 as D (6 bases). The CDR3 runs to 15 residues. Between the trimmed V and J ends, which lost 4 bases and 2 bases, there was a span of 13 bases. The germline V gene encodes CDR1 KGHSH and CDR2 LQKENI. This CDR3 is CASSLGDTITDTQYF. The CDR3 nucleotides are TGTGCCAGCTCACTCGGGGACACGATCACAGATACGCAGTATTTT.

DNA of the CDR3: TGTGCCAGTAAGGTGGGACAGGGGACTATCTATGGCTACACCTTC. It codes for CASKVGQGTIYGYTF. The chain uses TRBV19 and TRBJ1-2; 10 positions agree with TRBD1. With V trimmed by 7 bases and J by 4 bases, 9 bases remained unmatched. Germline V gene data show CDR1 as LNHDA and CDR2 as SQIVND (reference sequence). The length of the CDR3 is 15 residues.

The chain is built from TRBV11-2 and TRBJ2-6; D uncertain. V lost 2 bases to trimming and J lost 13 bases, with 9 bases between them. The CDR3 covers 12 residues. Germline V gene data show CDR1 as SGHAT and CDR2 as FQNNGV. The CDR3 DNA reads TGTGCCAGCAGCTTATTCGGTAGAGTCCTGACTTTC. Translating it yields CASSLFGRVLTF.